This TCR beta chain originates from a study of blood T cell repertoires in COVID-19. Study details: Sites in the United States, Italy and Spain provided acute and convalescent COVID-19 samples. Sources were T cells, B-cell-depleted T cells, or PBMCs; the material itself was cDNA or gDNA.

Per the authors' pipeline: Researchers report that nucleated cell counts were estimated from reference gene primer amplification. Profiled with immunoSEQ multiplex PCR; TCRdb holds only in-frame clones, not every one. V and J calls and clone size are those listed in that table; D and trimming were worked out from the DNA. The data hold roughly 220,000 clones, with approximately 78% observed a single time. Germline V CDR1 and CDR2: SGHAT, FQNNGV. Trimming took off 5 bases at V and 4 bases at J, with 14 bases between the two ends. The CDR3 is 14 residues long. Seattle participants joined during active infection and were tracked over time.

The sequence came from a woman older than 75 with COVID-19, enrolled during active disease. V is TRBV11-2 and J is TRBJ1-1; D is unresolved. The material sequenced was peripheral blood. DNA for the CDR3: TGTGCCAGCAGCCCTAGGGCAGGAGGCACTGAAGCTTTCTTT. As protein: CASSPRAGGTEAFF.